These 23 T cell receptor beta chains were sequenced from one sample in a study of beta chain features in type 1 diabetes. Investigators reverse transcribed all isolated RNA, so they sequenced expressed TCRB transcripts. Generated by immunoSEQ multiplex PCR, the TCRdb table keeps only in-frame clones and is missing some. The data show under 250,000 clones, with about 30% seen just once and approximately 4% held by the top ten. Sequencing was performed on central memory CD4+ T cells from blood. These receptors were collected from a man under 40 in good health.

The chain couples TRBV25-1 to TRBJ2-7; D may be TRBD1 (8 bases). V lost 7 bases and J 1 base, leaving 14 bases between the germline ends. This CDR3 is built from 14 residues. Germline V CDR1 and CDR2: MGHDK, SYGVNS. The CDR3 here is CASKSGTGSYEQYF. Written as DNA, the CDR3 is TGTGCCAGCAAGAGCGGGACAGGATCCTACGAGCAGTACTTC.

This chain joins TRBV28 and TRBJ2-1; D uncertain. Trimming left V 2 bases short and J 9 bases short, with 14 bases between. The CDR3 is 14 residues long. Per the germline V gene, CDR1 is MDHEN and CDR2 is SYDVKM. CDR3 amino acids: CASSLGLGIIEQFF. The DNA of the CDR3 is TGTGCCAGCAGTTTAGGTCTAGGGATTATTGAGCAGTTCTTC.

The V call is TRBV10-1, the J call TRBJ2-5, with TRBD2 as a possible D gene (5 bases). The V and J ends lost 0 bases and 3 bases respectively, with 8 bases between them. CDR3 length equals 14 residues. Germline CDR1 WNHNN, CDR2 SYGVQD (reference sequence). CDR3 amino acids: CASSESRSEETQYF. The DNA of the CDR3 is TGCGCCAGCAGTGAGTCGCGTAGCGAAGAGACCCAGTACTTC.

V and J are TRBV4-3 and TRBJ2-6, with D tentatively TRBD2 (5 bases). The ends were cut back, 0 bases at V and 2 bases at J, with 17 bases in the middle. Per the germline V gene, CDR1 is LGHNA and CDR2 is YSLEER. CDR3 size: 19 residues. CDR3 nucleotides: TGCGCCAGCAGCCAAGAGTTAATAAGCGGAACAGCTGGGGCCAACGTCCTGACTTTC. Translated, it gives CASSQELISGTAGANVLTF.

CDR3 nucleotides: TGTGCCAGCAGCTTAGTCGGTGAGGGGAGGCGAAACGAGCAGTACTTC. Protein product: CASSLVGEGRRNEQYF. This rearrangement joins TRBV11-2 to TRBJ2-7, with a weak D call TRBD2 (6 bases). CDR1 SGHAT and CDR2 FQNNGV come from the germline V gene. Trimming shortened V by 1 base and J by 5 bases, and 18 bases separated the two germline ends. This CDR3 has 16 amino acids.

The CDR3 coding sequence is TGTGCCAGCTCACCGAGTACAAACAATATGCAGCCCCAGCATTTT. Its protein is CASSPSTNNMQPQHF. V usage is TRBV18 and J usage is TRBJ1-5; no reliable D call. CDR1 and CDR2 from the germline V gene are KGHSH and LQKENI. V lost 3 bases, J lost 7 bases, and 16 bases lay in between. The CDR3 extends over 15 amino acids.

A few counts support this clone. The chain recombines TRBV19 with TRBJ2-3; 11 bases are a match to TRBD2. Trimming at V came to 3 bases and at J to 0 bases, leaving 8 bases not matched to a gene. The CDR3 covers 18 residues. From germline, CDR1 is LNHDA and CDR2 SQIVND (reference sequence). CDR3 sequence reads: CASSMRLAGRASTDTQYF. The DNA for the CDR3 is TGTGCCAGTAGTATGCGACTAGCGGGGCGTGCTAGCACAGATACGCAGTATTTT.

This clone was seen more than once but under ten times. Just one base apart from a much larger clone, this may be a read error. The V call is TRBV4-2, the J call TRBJ2-2; D not certain. Looked up from germline, CDR1 is LGHNA and CDR2 is YNFKEQ. Trimming removed 3 bases at V and 4 bases at J, with 3 bases between. This CDR3 is 12 amino acids long. The CDR3 loop is CASSQSTGELFF. CDR3 bases: TGTGCCAGCAGCCAGAGCACCGGGGAGCTGTTTTTT.

The chain combines TRBV29-1 with TRBJ2-3; TRBD1 might be the D (5 bases). This CDR3 region has 13 residues. From germline, CDR1 is SQVTM and CDR2 ANQGSEA. Trimming removed 1 base from V and 2 bases from J, with 7 bases in between. CDR3 residues: CSVEAGLTDTQYF. CDR3 DNA sequence: TGCAGCGTTGAAGCAGGGCTCACAGATACGCAGTATTTT.

With respect to this clone: The same CDR3 also results from other DNA sequences found in this sample. The genes are TRBV29-1 and TRBJ2-5, with no clear D. Deletions cut 3 bases from V and 4 bases from J, with 6 bases between. Germline CDR1 SQVTM, CDR2 ANQGSEA. This CDR3 has 11 residues. The CDR3: CSVDRTETQYF. The CDR3 DNA reads TGCAGCGTTGACAGGACAGAGACCCAGTACTTC.

This rearrangement joins TRBV7-2 to TRBJ2-7; D not resolved. Germline V gives CDR1 SGHTA, CDR2 FQGNSA. CDR3 size: 12 residues. The germline V and J ends were trimmed by 1 base and 3 bases, with 4 bases remaining between them. The CDR3 loop reads CASSLGYYEQYF. CDR3 DNA sequence: TGTGCCAGCAGCTTAGGGTACTACGAGCAGTACTTC.

V and J are TRBV4-3 and TRBJ2-3, with 9 bases that match TRBD2. The CDR3 runs to 18 residues. From germline, CDR1 is LGHNA and CDR2 YSLEER. The V gene end was trimmed by 5 bases and the J gene end by 3 bases; junction bases not matched to a gene: 15. The chain's CDR3 is CASSIRYISGSGTDTQYF. The CDR3 nucleotides read TGCGCCAGCAGCATACGCTACATTAGCGGGAGTGGGACAGATACGCAGTATTTT.

This sequence joins TRBV5-1 and TRBJ2-5, with TRBD1 matching over 7 bases. V shed 4 bases and J 4 bases; nucleotides not matched to a gene: 4. From germline, CDR1 is SGHRS and CDR2 YFSETQ. The CDR3 has 13 residues. CDR3 in amino acids: CASSMGTAETQYF. The CDR3 DNA follows: TGCGCCAGCAGCATGGGGACAGCAGAGACCCAGTACTTC.

This clone has just a few counts. The CDR3 region has the DNA TGTGCCAGCAGCGAAGCCGGGACAGGGGGCTACTACAATGAGCAGTTCTTC. Residues: CASSEAGTGGYYNEQFF. The chain recombines TRBV5-4 with TRBJ2-1; 12 bases agree with TRBD1. The trim removed 4 bases at V and 3 bases at J, leaving 8 bases unmatched. The CDR3 is made up of 17 amino acids. The germline V gene has CDR1 SGHNT and CDR2 YYREEE (reference sequence).

The gene calls are TRBV30 and TRBJ2-6, with D perhaps TRBD1 (5 bases). The CDR3 consists of 16 residues. Germline V gives CDR1 GTSNPN, CDR2 SVGIG (reference sequence). V shed 5 bases and J shed 0 bases, with 14 bases lying between them. CDR3 in DNA: TGTGCCTGGGGCAGGCAGGGCGCCTCTGGGGCCAACGTCCTGACTTTC. Translated, it gives CAWGRQGASGANVLTF.

This clone came up many times. This chain connects TRBV7-9 to TRBJ1-5, with TRBD1 as a possible D gene (5 bases). V shed 5 bases and J shed 7 bases, with 12 bases lying between them. The CDR3 length is 13 residues. Germline CDR1 and CDR2: SEHNR and FQNEAQ (reference sequence). The CDR3 DNA follows: TGTGCCAGCAGCCCAGAAGGGGTACAGCCCCAGCATTTT. Translated, it gives CASSPEGVQPQHF.

The rearrangement uses TRBV30 and TRBJ1-5; D is possibly TRBD1 (5 bases). V shed 3 bases and J shed 7 bases, with 13 bases lying between them. Per the germline V gene, CDR1 is GTSNPN and CDR2 is SVGIG (reference sequence). The CDR3 contains 13 residues. The chain's CDR3 is CAWSARHRQPQHF. In DNA form, the CDR3 reads TGTGCCTGGAGCGCCCGCCACAGGCAGCCCCAGCATTTT.

This clone has just a few counts. The chain employs TRBV7-8 and TRBJ2-1; D possibly corresponds to TRBD2 (6 bases). The CDR3 totals 15 residues. Germline V gene data show CDR1 as SGHVS and CDR2 as FQNEAQ. Trimming stripped 4 bases from V and 2 bases from J, with 12 bases between. The CDR3 nucleotides read TGTGCCAGCAGCTCACGCGGGGTGCCCTACAATGAGCAGTTCTTC. Residues: CASSSRGVPYNEQFF.

This clone turned up a few times. This chain joins TRBV6-6 and TRBJ1-5; perhaps TRBD1 as D (5 bases). The CDR3 covers 16 residues. V lost 10 bases, J lost 2 bases, and 21 bases lay in between. Per the germline V gene, CDR1 is MNHNY and CDR2 is SVGAGI (reference sequence). CDR3 DNA: TGTGCCACCGGGAGAGCCCGGGGCGGGGGCAATCAGCCCCAGCATTTT. Its protein product is CATGRARGGGNQPQHF.

This clone was seen a few times. The CDR3 DNA reads TGTGCCAGCAGCCGTAGCGTCTACTACGAGCAGTACTTC. Translated: CASSRSVYYEQYF. The rearrangement joins TRBV7-2 to TRBJ2-7; a weak D match, TRBD2 (5 bases). V lost 5 bases and J lost 3, with 11 bases in between. This CDR3 comprises 13 residues. From germline, CDR1 is SGHTA and CDR2 FQGNSA.

This clone came up a few times. The V call is TRBV7-8, the J call TRBJ1-4; TRBD1 matches 8 bases. The CDR3 length is 14 residues. V trimming: 5 bases; J trimming: 8 bases; junction bases outside the gene matches: 7. Germline V lookup: CDR1 SGHVS, CDR2 FQNEAQ. Here the CDR3 DNA reads TGTGCCAGCAGCGTAGGGACAGGTATCGAAAAACTGTTTTTT. It encodes CASSVGTGIEKLFF.

The chain links TRBV5-4 to TRBJ1-4; possibly TRBD1 for D (5 bases). Germline V gene sequence: CDR1 SGHNT, CDR2 YYREEE (reference sequence). The V end was cut by 0 bases, the J end by 7 bases, with 10 bases between. This CDR3 has 14 amino acids. The CDR3 DNA reads as TGTGCCAGCAGCTTGGCAGGGTTGGGTGAAAAACTGTTTTTT. The encoded protein is CASSLAGLGEKLFF.

In its sample, this clone was seen a few times. The J gene is TRBJ1-2, the V gene TRBV30, with D tentatively TRBD1 (6 bases). This CDR3 spans 13 amino acids. With 4 bases removed from V and 2 bases from J, the gap between germline ends came to 11 bases. Germline V lookup: CDR1 GTSNPN, CDR2 SVGIG (reference sequence). The CDR3 loop reads CAWNPDRNYGYTF. CDR3 coding DNA: TGTGCCTGGAACCCGGACAGAAACTATGGCTACACCTTC.